This TCR beta chain was sequenced during a study of Graves' ophthalmopathy and Graves' hyperthyroidism. RNA transcripts were the template, and TCR beta CDR3 regions were amplified from them. An initial RT-PCR round employing HTBI primers preceded a second-round multiplex PCR. MiXCR, applied by TCRdb to the multiplex PCR reads, yields one record per CDR3 protein. The table has approximately 1.2 million distinct CDR3 sequences, about 40% seen once. Turning to this clonotype: Antigen: not known.

The study recruited hyperthyroidism patients aged 18 to 65 who were newly diagnosed, under 2 months' duration. The CDR3 consists of 14 residues. The germline gives CDR1 DFQATT, CDR2 SNEGSKA (reference sequence). Trimming left V 6 bases short and J 0 bases short, with 14 bases between. Study results and caveats: Detection in blood was also observed for most expanded thyroid clonotypes above 0.001 frequency. In separating ophthalmopathy from stable hyperthyroidism, a 13-signature model achieved 85% to 90% sensitivity and approximately 81% specificity.

Sequencing used peripheral blood or thyroid tissue (not recorded which). The clonotype was recovered from an adult man with Graves' hyperthyroidism. The rearrangement uses TRBV20-1 and TRBJ1-1; no reliable D call. In nucleotides, the CDR3 is TGCAGTGCGGCGGGCCTAACCATGAACACTGAAGCTTTCTTT. As protein: CSAAGLTMNTEAFF.